Here is one T cell receptor (beta chain) with its context. Clones were read by immunoSEQ multiplex PCR, and TCRdb kept only the in-frame ones, dropping some. The sample contains about 240,000 clones, around 86% of which appear only once. This record comes from a study of blood T cell repertoires in COVID-19. Source material: peripheral blood. The clonotype originates from a woman aged 60-75 years with active or convalescent COVID-19.

For the CDR3, the DNA is TGTGCCAGCAGTGAAGAGACTAGCGGGGAAATTACCTACAATGAGCAGTTCTTC. Translation: CASSEETSGEITYNEQFF. J is TRBJ2-1 and V is TRBV2; 11 nucleotides align to TRBD2. Germline CDR1 reads SNHLY; CDR2 reads FYNNEI. There are 18 residues in the CDR3. V was clipped by 1 base and J by 2 bases; unmatched bases: 7.